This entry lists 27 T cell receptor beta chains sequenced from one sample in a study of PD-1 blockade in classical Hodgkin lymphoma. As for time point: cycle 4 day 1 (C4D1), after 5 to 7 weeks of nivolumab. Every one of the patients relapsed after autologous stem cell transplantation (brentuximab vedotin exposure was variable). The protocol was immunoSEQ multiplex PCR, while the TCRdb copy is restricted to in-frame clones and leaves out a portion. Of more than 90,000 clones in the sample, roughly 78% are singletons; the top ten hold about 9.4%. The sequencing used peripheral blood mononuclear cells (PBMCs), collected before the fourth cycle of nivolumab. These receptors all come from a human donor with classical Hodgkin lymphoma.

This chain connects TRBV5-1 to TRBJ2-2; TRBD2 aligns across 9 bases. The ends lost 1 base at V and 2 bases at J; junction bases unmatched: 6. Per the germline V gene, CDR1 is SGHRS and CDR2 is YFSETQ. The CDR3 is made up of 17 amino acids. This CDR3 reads CASSLRREGRNTGELFF. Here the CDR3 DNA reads TGCGCCAGCAGCTTGAGGCGGGAGGGCCGTAACACCGGGGAGCTGTTTTTT.

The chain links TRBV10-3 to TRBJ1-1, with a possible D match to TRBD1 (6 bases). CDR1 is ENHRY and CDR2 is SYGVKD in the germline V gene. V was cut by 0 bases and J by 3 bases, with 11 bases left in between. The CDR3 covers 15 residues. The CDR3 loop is CAISESLGGDTEAFF. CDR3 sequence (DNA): TGTGCCATCAGTGAGTCGCTAGGGGGGGACACTGAAGCTTTCTTT.

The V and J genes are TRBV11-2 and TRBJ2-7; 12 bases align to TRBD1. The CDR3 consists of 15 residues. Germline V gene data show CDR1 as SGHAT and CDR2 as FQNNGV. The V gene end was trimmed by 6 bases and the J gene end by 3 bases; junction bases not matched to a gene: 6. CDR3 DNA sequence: TGTGCCAGCAGGGCCGGGACAGGGGGCTTCTACGAGCAGTACTTC. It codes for CASRAGTGGFYEQYF.

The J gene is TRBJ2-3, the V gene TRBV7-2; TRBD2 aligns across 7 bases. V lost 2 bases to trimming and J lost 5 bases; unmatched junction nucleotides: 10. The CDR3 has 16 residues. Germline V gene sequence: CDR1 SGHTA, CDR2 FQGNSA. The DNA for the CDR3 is TGTGCCAGCAGCTTACACGATACGGGAGGTGTAGATACGCAGTATTTT. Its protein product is CASSLHDTGGVDTQYF.

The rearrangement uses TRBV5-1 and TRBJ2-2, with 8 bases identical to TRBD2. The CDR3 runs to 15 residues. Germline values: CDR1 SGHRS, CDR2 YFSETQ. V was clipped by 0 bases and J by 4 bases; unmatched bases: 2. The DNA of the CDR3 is TGCGCCAGCAGCTTGGGCGGGGGGACCACCGGGGAGCTGTTTTTT. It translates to CASSLGGGTTGELFF.

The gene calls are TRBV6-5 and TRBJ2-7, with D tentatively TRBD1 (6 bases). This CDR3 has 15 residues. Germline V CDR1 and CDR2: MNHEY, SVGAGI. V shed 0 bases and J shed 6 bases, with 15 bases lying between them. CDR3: CASSYSRGWLGEQYF. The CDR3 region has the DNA TGTGCCAGCAGTTACTCAAGGGGGTGGCTCGGCGAGCAGTACTTC.

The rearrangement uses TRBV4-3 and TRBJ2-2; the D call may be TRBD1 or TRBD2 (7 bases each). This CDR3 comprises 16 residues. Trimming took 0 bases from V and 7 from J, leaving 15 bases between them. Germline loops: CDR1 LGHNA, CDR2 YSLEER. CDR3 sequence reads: CASSQDPAGGGGELFF. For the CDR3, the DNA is TGCGCCAGCAGCCAAGATCCGGCAGGGGGGGGCGGGGAGCTGTTTTTT.

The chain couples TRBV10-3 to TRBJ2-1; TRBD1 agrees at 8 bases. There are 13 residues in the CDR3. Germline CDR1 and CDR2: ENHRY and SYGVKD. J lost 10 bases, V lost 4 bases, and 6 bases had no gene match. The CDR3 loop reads CAISVDREREQFF. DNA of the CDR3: TGTGCCATCAGTGTGGACAGGGAAAGGGAGCAGTTCTTC.

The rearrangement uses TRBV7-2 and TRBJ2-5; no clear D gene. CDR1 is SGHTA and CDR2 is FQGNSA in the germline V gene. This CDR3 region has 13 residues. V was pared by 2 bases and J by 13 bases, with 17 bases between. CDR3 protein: CASSLSRYLESYF. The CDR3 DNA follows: TGTGCCAGCAGCTTATCCCGGTACTTGGAGTCGTACTTC.

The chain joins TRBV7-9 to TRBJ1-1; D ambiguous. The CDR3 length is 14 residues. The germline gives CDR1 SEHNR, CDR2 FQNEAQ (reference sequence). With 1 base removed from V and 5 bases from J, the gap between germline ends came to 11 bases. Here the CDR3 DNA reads TGTGCCAGCAGCTTAGTGGAGGGAGGAACTGAAGCTTTCTTT. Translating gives CASSLVEGGTEAFF.

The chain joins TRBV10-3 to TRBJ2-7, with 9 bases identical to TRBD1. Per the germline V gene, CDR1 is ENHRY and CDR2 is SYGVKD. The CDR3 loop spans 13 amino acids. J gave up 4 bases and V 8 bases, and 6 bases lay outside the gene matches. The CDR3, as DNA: TGTGCCATCGGGGGACAGGGTACATACGAGCAGTACTTC. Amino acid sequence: CAIGGQGTYEQYF.

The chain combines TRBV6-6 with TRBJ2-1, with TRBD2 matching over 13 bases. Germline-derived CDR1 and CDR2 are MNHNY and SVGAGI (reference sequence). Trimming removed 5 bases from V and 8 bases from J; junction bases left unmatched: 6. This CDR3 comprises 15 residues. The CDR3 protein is CASSITSGGAYEQFF. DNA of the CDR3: TGTGCCAGCAGTATTACTAGCGGGGGGGCCTATGAGCAGTTCTTC.

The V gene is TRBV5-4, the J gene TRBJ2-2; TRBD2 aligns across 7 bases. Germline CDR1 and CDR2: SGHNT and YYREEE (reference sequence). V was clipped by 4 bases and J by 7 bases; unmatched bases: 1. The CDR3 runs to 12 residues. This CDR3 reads CASSRGGGELFF. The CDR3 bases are TGTGCCAGCAGCCGCGGGGGCGGGGAGCTGTTTTTT. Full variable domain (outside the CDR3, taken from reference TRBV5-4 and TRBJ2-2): ETGVTQSPTHLIKTRGQQVTLRCSSQSGHNTVSWYQQALGQGPQFIFQYYREEENGRGNFPPRFSGLQFPNYSSELNVNALELDDSALYLCASSRGGGELFFGEGSRLTVL.

Here the CDR3 DNA reads TGCGCCAGCAGCTTACTCGACAGCACAGATACGCAGTATTTT. Its translation is CASSLLDSTDTQYF. The V gene is TRBV5-1, the J gene TRBJ2-3, with no clear D. This CDR3 spans 14 amino acids. The ends were cut back, 2 bases at V and 0 bases at J, with 7 bases in the middle. The germline gives CDR1 SGHRS, CDR2 YFSETQ.

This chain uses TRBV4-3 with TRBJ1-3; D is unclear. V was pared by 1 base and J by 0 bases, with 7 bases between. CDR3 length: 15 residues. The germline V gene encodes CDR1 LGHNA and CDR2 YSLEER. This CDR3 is CASSQGRISGNTIYF. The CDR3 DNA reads TGCGCCAGCAGCCAAGGGAGGATCTCTGGAAACACCATATATTTT.

For the CDR3, the DNA is TGTGCCAGCAGCTTAGATGGGAGCTCCTACAATGAGCAGTTCTTC. This sequence encodes CASSLDGSSYNEQFF. The rearrangement joins TRBV7-6 to TRBJ2-1; maybe TRBD2 (5 bases). Trimming stripped 1 base from V and 0 bases from J, with 7 bases between. The CDR3 length is 15 residues. Germline V lookup: CDR1 SGHVS, CDR2 FNYEAQ.

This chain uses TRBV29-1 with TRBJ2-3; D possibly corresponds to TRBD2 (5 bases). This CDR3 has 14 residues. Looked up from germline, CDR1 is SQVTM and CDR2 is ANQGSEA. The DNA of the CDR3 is TGCAGTTCCCTGGGAGACACTAGCACAGATACGCAGTATTTT. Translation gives CSSLGDTSTDTQYF.

The CDR3 DNA reads as TGTGCCAGCAGTGACCCCGGGACAGGGTTGGCTTTCTTT. Translating it yields CASSDPGTGLAFF. V and J are TRBV6-4 and TRBJ1-1; 9 bases are a match to TRBD1. Trimming cost V 2 bases and J 11 bases; bases outside gene matches: 6. The CDR3 length is 13 residues. Germline CDR1 MRHNA, CDR2 SNTAGT.

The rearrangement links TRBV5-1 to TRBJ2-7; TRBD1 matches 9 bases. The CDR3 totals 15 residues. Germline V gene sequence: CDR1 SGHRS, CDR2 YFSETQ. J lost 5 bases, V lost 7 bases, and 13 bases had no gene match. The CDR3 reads CASRILGTGRDEQYF. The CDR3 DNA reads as TGCGCCAGCCGGATCTTGGGGACAGGGCGCGACGAGCAGTACTTC.

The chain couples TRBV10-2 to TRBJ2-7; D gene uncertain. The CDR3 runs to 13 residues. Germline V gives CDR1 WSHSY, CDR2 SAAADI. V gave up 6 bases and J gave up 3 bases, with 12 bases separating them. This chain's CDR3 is CASSFGSNYEQYF. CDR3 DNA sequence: TGCGCCAGCAGCTTTGGGTCTAACTACGAGCAGTACTTC.

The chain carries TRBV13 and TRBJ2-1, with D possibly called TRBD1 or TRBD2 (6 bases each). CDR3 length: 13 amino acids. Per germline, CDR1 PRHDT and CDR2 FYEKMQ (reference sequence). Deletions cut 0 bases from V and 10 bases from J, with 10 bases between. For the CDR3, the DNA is TGTGCCAGCAGCTTAGGCCGGGGGCGAGAGCAGTTCTTC. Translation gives CASSLGRGREQFF. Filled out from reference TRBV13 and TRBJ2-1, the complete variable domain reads AAGVIQSPRHLIKEKRETATLKCYPIPRHDTVYWYQQGPGQDPQFLISFYEKMQSDKGSIPDRFSAQQFSDYHSELNMSSLELGDSALYFCASSLGRGREQFFGPGTRLTVL.

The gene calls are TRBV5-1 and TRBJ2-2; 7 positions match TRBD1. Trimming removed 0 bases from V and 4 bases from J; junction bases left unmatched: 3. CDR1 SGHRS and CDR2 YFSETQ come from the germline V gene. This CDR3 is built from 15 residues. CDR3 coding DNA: TGCGCCAGCAGCTTGGGACAGGGTCCCACCGGGGAGCTGTTTTTT. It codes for CASSLGQGPTGELFF.

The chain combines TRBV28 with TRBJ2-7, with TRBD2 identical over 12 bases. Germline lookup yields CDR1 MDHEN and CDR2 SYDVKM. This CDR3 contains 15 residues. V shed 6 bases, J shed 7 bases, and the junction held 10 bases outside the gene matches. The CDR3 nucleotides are TGTGCCAGCAGGTCTCCGGGACTAGCGGGTGAAGAGCAGTACTTC. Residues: CASRSPGLAGEEQYF.

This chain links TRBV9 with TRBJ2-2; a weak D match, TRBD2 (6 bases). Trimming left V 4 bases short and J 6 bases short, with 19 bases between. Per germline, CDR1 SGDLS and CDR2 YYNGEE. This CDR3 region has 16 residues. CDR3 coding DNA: TGTGCCAGCAGCCGCGCAGGAGGGGCTTGGGCCGGGGAGCTGTTTTTT. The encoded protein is CASSRAGGAWAGELFF.

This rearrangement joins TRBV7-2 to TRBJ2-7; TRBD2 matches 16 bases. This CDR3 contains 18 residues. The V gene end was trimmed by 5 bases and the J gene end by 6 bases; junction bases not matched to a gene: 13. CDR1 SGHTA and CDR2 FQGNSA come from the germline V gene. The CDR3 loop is CASSPSRGLAGGPGEQYF. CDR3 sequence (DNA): TGTGCCAGCAGCCCCTCCCGGGGACTAGCGGGAGGGCCGGGCGAGCAGTACTTC. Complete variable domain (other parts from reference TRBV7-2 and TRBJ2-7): GAGVSQSPSNKVTEKGKDVELRCDPISGHTALYWYRQSLGQGLEFLIYFQGNSAPDKSGLPSDRFSAERTGGSVSTLTIQRTQQEDSAVYLCASSPSRGLAGGPGEQYFGPGTRLTVT.

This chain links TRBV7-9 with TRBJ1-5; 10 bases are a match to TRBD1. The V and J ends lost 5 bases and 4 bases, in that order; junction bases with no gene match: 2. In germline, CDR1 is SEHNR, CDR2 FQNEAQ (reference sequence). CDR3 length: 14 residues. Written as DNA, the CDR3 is TGTGCCAGCAGCCGGGACAGGGGAAATCAGCCCCAGCATTTT. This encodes CASSRDRGNQPQHF. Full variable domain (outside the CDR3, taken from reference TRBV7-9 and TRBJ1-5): DTGVSQNPRHKITKRGQNVTFRCDPISEHNRLYWYRQTLGQGPEFLTYFQNEAQLEKSRLLSDRFSAERPKGSFSTLEIQRTEQGDSAMYLCASSRDRGNQPQHFGDGTRLSIL.

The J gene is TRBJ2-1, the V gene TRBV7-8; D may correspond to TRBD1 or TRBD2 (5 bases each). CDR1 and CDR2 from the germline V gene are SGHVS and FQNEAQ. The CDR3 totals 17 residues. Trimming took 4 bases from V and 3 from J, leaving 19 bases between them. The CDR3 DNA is TGTGCCAGCAGCTCCTCCCAGGGAGATTGGGTCTACAATGAGCAGTTCTTC. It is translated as CASSSSQGDWVYNEQFF. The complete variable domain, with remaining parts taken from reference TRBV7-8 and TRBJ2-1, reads GAGVSQSPRYKVAKRGQDVALRCDPISGHVSLFWYQQALGQGPEFLTYFQNEAQLDKSGLPSDRFFAERPEGSVSTLKIQRTQQEDSAVYLCASSSSQGDWVYNEQFFGPGTRLTVL.